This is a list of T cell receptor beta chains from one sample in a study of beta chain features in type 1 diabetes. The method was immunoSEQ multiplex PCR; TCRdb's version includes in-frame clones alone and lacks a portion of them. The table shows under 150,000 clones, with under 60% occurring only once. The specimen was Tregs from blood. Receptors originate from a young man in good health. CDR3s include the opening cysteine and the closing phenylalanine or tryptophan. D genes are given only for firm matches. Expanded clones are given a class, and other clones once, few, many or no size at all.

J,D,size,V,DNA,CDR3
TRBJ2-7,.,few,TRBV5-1,TGCGCCAGCCACGCCGGGTACGAGCAGTACTTC,CASHAGYEQYF
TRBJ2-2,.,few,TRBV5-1,TGCGCCAGCAGCTTGGAACAGCAGGACACCGGGGAGCTGTTTTTT,CASSLEQQDTGELFF
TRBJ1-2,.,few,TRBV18,TGTGCCAGCTCATCAACCACAGTGAACTATGGCTACACCTTC,CASSSTTVNYGYTF
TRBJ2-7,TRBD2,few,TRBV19,TGTGCCAGTAGTATCTCGGGAGGACCTTACGAGCAGTACTTC,CASSISGGPYEQYF
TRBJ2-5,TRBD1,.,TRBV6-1,TGTGCCAGCAGCGGGACAGGACTCCCGGGGGAGACCCAGTACTTC,CASSGTGLPGETQYF
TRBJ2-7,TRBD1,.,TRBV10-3,TGTGCCATCAGACAAGGGACAGCCCCCGATAGCTACGAGCAGTACTTC,CAIRQGTAPDSYEQYF
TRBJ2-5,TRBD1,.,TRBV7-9,TGTGCCAGCAGCCCCAGACAGGGGGCAACTTACCAAGAGACCCAGTACTTC,CASSPRQGATYQETQYF
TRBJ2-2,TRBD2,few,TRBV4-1,TGCGCCAGCAGTCTTAGGACTAGCGGGAACACCGGGGAGCTGTTTTTT,CASSLRTSGNTGELFF
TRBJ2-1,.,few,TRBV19,TGTGCCAGTAGTATAGATGGGACTTCGTACAATGAGCAGTTCTTC,CASSIDGTSYNEQFF
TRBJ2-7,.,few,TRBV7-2,TGTGCCAGCAGTGCCACACCGGGAGCCTACGAGCAGTACTTC,CASSATPGAYEQYF
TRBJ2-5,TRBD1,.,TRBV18,TGTGCCAGCTCCGGAAGATCCGGGACAGGAAATTCACAAGAGACCCAGTACTTC,CASSGRSGTGNSQETQYF
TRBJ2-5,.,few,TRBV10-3,TGTGCCATCAGCCTGACAGTGTACCAAGAGACCCAGTACTTC,CAISLTVYQETQYF
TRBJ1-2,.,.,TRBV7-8,TGTGCCAGCAGCTTAGTTAGGACTTATGGCTACACCTTC,CASSLVRTYGYTF
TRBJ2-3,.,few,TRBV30,TGTGCCTGGAGTGATGGGACATTGAGGGATACGCAGTATTTT,CAWSDGTLRDTQYF
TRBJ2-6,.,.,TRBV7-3,TGTGCCAGCAGCCATGGACTGGCTGGGGCCAACGTCCTGACTTTC,CASSHGLAGANVLTF
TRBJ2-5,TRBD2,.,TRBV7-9,TGTGCCAGCAGTCCCGGGGGTATCGCGGGAGTAAAAGAGACCCAGTACTTC,CASSPGGIAGVKETQYF
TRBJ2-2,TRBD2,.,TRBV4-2,TGTGCCAGCAGCCAGGCCTGGTTGTCTAGCGGGAGGGGCACCGGGGAGCTGTTTTTT,CASSQAWLSSGRGTGELFF
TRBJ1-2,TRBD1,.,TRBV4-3,TGCGCCAGCAGCCAAGTAACAGGGGGCGGCTATGGCTACACCTTC,CASSQVTGGGYGYTF
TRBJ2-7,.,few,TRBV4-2,TGTGCCAGCAGCCAAGGGGCTGCCAGCTCCTACGAGCAGTACTTC,CASSQGAASSYEQYF
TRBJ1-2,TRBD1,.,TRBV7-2,TGTGCCAGCAGCTTAGCGCGGGCCAGGGGGCGCGGCTACACCTTC,CASSLARARGRGYTF
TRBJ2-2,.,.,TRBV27,TGTGCCAGCAGTCCCTACACCGGGGAGCTGTTTTTT,CASSPYTGELFF
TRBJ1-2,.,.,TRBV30,TGTGCCTGGACAGCTAACTATGGCTACACCTTC,CAWTANYGYTF
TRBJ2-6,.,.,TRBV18,TGTGCCAGCTCACACTCCGGACTACACTCTGGGGCCAACGTCCTGACTTTC,CASSHSGLHSGANVLTF
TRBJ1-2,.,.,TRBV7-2,TGTGCCAGCAGCTTAGTTGCACAGTTAAACTATGGCTACACCTTC,CASSLVAQLNYGYTF
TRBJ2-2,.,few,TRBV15,TGTGCCACCAGCAGCTCAGGGTTCGCGGGAGGGGAGCTGTTTTTT,CATSSSGFAGGELFF
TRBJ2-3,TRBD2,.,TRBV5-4,TGTGCCAGCAGGAGAATAGCGGGTAGGACCTCAGATACGCAGTATTTT,CASRRIAGRTSDTQYF
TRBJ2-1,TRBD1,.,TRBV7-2,TGTGCCAGCAGCCGGGAAAGGGACAGGGGGCGCAATGAGCAGTTCTTC,CASSRERDRGRNEQFF
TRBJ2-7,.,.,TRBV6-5,TGTGCCAGCAAAAGGACACTATCACGTTACAACGAGCAGTACTTC,CASKRTLSRYNEQYF
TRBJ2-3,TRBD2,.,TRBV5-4,TGTGCCAGCAGCTTCCCTTGGCGGGGGTCGGGTACAGATACGCAGTATTTT,CASSFPWRGSGTDTQYF
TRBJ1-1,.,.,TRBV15,TGTGCCACGAGGGGGGAGGGTTCGAACACTGAAGCTTTCTTT,CATRGEGSNTEAFF
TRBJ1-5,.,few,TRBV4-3,TGCGCCAGCAGCCAAGATTACGGGTTCAATCAGCCCCAGCATTTT,CASSQDYGFNQPQHF
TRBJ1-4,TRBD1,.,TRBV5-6,TGTGCCAGCAGCTTGGTATCCAGGGGGCCCGAAAAACTGTTTTTT,CASSLVSRGPEKLFF
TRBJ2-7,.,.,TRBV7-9,TGTGCCAGCAGCCTAACTAGTTCCTCCGAGCAGTACTTC,CASSLTSSSEQYF
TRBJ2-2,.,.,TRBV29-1,TGCAGCGTTGCCCCACGAGGCACCGGGGAGCTGTTTTTT,CSVAPRGTGELFF
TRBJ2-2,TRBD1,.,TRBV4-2,TGTGCCAGCAGCCAAGGACAGGGACGCGGGGAGCTGTTTTTT,CASSQGQGRGELFF
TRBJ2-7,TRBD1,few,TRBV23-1,TGCGCCAGCAGTCAACCTTATAAGCGCCGGGACAGGGTATCCTACGAGCAGTACTTC,CASSQPYKRRDRVSYEQYF
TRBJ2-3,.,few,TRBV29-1,TGCAGCGTTGTAGGTGGAACCACAGGGGATACGCAGTATTTT,CSVVGGTTGDTQYF
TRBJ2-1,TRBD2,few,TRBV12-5,TGTGCTAGTGGTTTGACGCCGGGGGGATGGAATGAGCAGTTCTTC,CASGLTPGGWNEQFF
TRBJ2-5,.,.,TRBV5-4,TGTGCCAGCAGCAGAACCGGGACCGGGCGGGGAGAGACCCAGTACTTC,CASSRTGTGRGETQYF